The T cell receptor (beta chain) under discussion was sequenced for a study of T cell responses to AZD1222 COVID-19 vaccine. Study findings and constraints: Vaccine-related CD4 TCRs covered spike, predominating at 160-218 and 743-854. Epitopes outside B.1.351 and B.1.1.7 mutated regions reportedly drew nearly half of spike TCRs.

Method: immunoSEQ multiplex PCR; TCRdb's copy keeps in-frame clones and lacks some. Seen here are 85,000 to 100,000 clones, around 73% observed once, and the top ten hold under 25%. Trimming at V came to 4 bases and at J to 4 bases, leaving 5 bases not matched to a gene. The germline V gene encodes CDR1 SGHTA and CDR2 FQGNSA. This CDR3 has 14 residues. To note about this clone: What it binds is not known.

This clonotype was obtained from an adult in good health. The chain couples TRBV7-2 to TRBJ2-3; 7 nucleotides agree with TRBD2. The sample consisted of peripheral blood, taken on day 0 of AZD1222 vaccination. As DNA, the CDR3 is TGTGCCAGCAGCTCCGGACTAGTATCAGATACGCAGTATTTT. Residues: CASSSGLVSDTQYF.